This T cell receptor (beta chain) was obtained from a study of T cell clones after liver transplantation. For the study at large: Draws occurred before transplant, before withdrawal, and after complete or failed withdrawal.

TCRdb's table, derived via immunoSEQ multiplex PCR, lists solely in-frame clones and lacks some. The profile shows some 60,000 clones, 70% to 80% of them singletons. Trimming left V 0 bases short and J 0 bases short, with 12 bases between. The CDR3 loop spans 17 amino acids. Germline V gives CDR1 SGHAT, CDR2 FQNNGV. The sample was CD4+ T cells from blood, taken before liver transplant. The chain employs TRBV11-2 and TRBJ2-1; D remains ambiguous. This clonotype originated in a human donor who received a liver transplant. CDR3 sequence: CASSLEMRLGSYNEQFF. CDR3 nucleotides: TGTGCCAGCAGCTTAGAAATGCGGTTAGGCTCCTACAATGAGCAGTTCTTC.